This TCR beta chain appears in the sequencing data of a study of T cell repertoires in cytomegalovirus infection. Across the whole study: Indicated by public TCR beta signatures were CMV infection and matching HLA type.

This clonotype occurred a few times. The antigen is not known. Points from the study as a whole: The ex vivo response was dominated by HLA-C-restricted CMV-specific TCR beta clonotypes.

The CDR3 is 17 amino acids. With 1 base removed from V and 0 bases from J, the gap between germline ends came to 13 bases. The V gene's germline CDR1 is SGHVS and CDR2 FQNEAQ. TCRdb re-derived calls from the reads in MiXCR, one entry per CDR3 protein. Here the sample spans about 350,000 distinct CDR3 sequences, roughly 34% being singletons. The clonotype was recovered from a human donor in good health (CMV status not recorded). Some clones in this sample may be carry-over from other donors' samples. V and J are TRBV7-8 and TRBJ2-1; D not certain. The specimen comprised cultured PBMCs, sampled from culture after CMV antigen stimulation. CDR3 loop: CASSLGAAISSYNEQFF. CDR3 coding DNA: TGTGCCAGCAGCTTAGGGGCTGCAATTAGCTCCTACAATGAGCAGTTCTTC.